What follows are 23 T cell receptor beta chains derived from one specimen sequenced in a study of cytomegalovirus exposure and HLA in healthy donors (dated by TCRdb to between 2016 and 2019). The library was produced with the immunoSEQ multiplex PCR assay. For the multiplex PCR, a mixture combining 60 forward primers for TCR Vbeta segments and 13 reverse primers for TCR Jbeta segments was used. The clones in this table, taken by TCRdb from immuneACCESS, are in-frame only. Not every clone is retained; where verified, under half of the shortfall comes from an unresolved V gene, and the cause of the rest is unknown. The sample table shows some 130,000 clones, and more than 75% are seen once. The ten most abundant clones make up 1.5% of the sample. Sequencing was carried out using PBMCs. These receptor sequences come from a female donor in good health and CMV-seronegative.

The chain combines TRBV27 with TRBJ1-5, with a tentative D call TRBD1 (6 bases). Per germline, CDR1 MNHEY and CDR2 SMNVEV (reference sequence). The V gene lost 6 bases and the J gene lost 3 bases, with 15 bases spanning the gap. The CDR3 totals 15 residues. The CDR3 nucleotides read TGTGCCAGCAGCCCCGGACAGAGCGACAATCAGCCCCAGCATTTT. Translated, it gives CASSPGQSDNQPQHF.

The V and J genes are TRBV9 and TRBJ2-3; 8 positions agree with TRBD2. Germline V lookup: CDR1 SGDLS, CDR2 YYNGEE. This CDR3 is 16 amino acids long. V was clipped by 4 bases and J by 3 bases; unmatched bases: 10. The CDR3 DNA reads TGTGCCAGCAGCTTTCCAAGCGGGAGTAGGACAGATACGCAGTATTTT. This gives the protein CASSFPSGSRTDTQYF.

In this sample, this clone turned up a few times. The chain combines TRBV14 with TRBJ2-7, with D perhaps matching TRBD2 (5 bases). CDR3 length: 13 residues. V was shortened by 8 bases and J by 3 bases, with 14 bases between the two germline ends. The V gene's germline CDR1 is SGHDN and CDR2 FVKESK. CDR3 DNA: TGTGCCAGCTCACAACCGGGGTTCTACGAGCAGTACTTC. Protein product: CASSQPGFYEQYF.

The chain joins TRBV5-4 to TRBJ2-7, with 8 positions matching TRBD2. The CDR3 is made up of 14 amino acids. Germline lookup yields CDR1 SGHNT and CDR2 YYREEE (reference sequence). Trimming removed 6 bases from V and 2 bases from J; junction bases left unmatched: 7. The CDR3 sequence: CASNSREGPYEQYF. The CDR3 DNA follows: TGTGCCAGCAACTCACGGGAGGGCCCCTACGAGCAGTACTTC.

The CDR3 region is CASSQERAGRRDEQYF. CDR3 bases: TGCGCCAGCAGCCAAGAACGGGCGGGCCGAAGGGACGAGCAGTACTTC. The J gene is TRBJ2-7, the V gene TRBV4-1, with a possible D match to TRBD2 (5 bases). The V gene's germline CDR1 is MGHRA and CDR2 YSYEKL. The CDR3 consists of 16 residues. Trimming shortened V by 0 bases and J by 5 bases, and 17 bases separated the two germline ends.

This clone was observed a handful of times. The chain carries TRBV15 and TRBJ2-7, with 10 bases matching TRBD2. The CDR3 is 13 amino acids. J was trimmed by 2 bases and V by 11 bases; bases with no gene match: 6. Germline CDR1 reads LNHNV; CDR2 reads YYDKDF (reference sequence). DNA for the CDR3: TGTGCCGCGGGTAGCGGGGGGACCTACGAGCAGTACTTC. Translated: CAAGSGGTYEQYF.

The table lists this clone with a few counts. This chain joins TRBV4-2 and TRBJ2-3; no definite D call. The CDR3 has 11 amino acids. Germline V gives CDR1 LGHNA, CDR2 YNFKEQ. V was shortened by 4 bases and J by 5 bases, with 4 bases between the two germline ends. The CDR3 coding sequence is TGTGCCAGCAGCCCCGGAGATACGCAGTATTTT. Amino acid sequence: CASSPGDTQYF.

The chain employs TRBV7-3 and TRBJ2-7, with D possibly TRBD1 on 5 matching bases. Per the germline V gene, CDR1 is SGHTA and CDR2 is FQGTGA. Trimming stripped 3 bases from V and 2 bases from J, with 11 bases between. The CDR3 runs to 14 residues. For the CDR3, the DNA is TGTGCCAGCAGCTTCCAGGGCCCTCCCTACGAGCAGTACTTC. Amino acid sequence: CASSFQGPPYEQYF.

This clone was seen a handful of times. This rearrangement joins TRBV9 to TRBJ1-2; 8 nucleotides agree with TRBD1. With V trimmed by 0 bases and J by 8 bases, 18 bases remained unmatched. Germline CDR1 SGDLS, CDR2 YYNGEE. The CDR3 totals 18 residues. CDR3 protein: CASSVGQEVGTGQKGYTF. In DNA form, the CDR3 reads TGTGCCAGCAGCGTAGGGCAGGAAGTGGGGACAGGCCAGAAGGGCTACACCTTC.

The V gene is TRBV7-3, the J gene TRBJ2-1; a possible D gene is TRBD2 (6 bases). This CDR3 has 13 amino acids. Germline lookup yields CDR1 SGHTA and CDR2 FQGTGA. Between the trimmed V and J ends, which lost 6 bases and 5 bases, there was a span of 11 bases. CDR3 nucleotide sequence: TGTGCCAGCAGGTGCGGGACCCACAATGAGCAGTTCTTC. Its protein is CASRCGTHNEQFF.

This clone was detected once. This sequence joins TRBV5-1 and TRBJ2-7; 7 positions match TRBD1. The CDR3 has 16 amino acids. In germline, CDR1 is SGHRS, CDR2 YFSETQ. The V segment lost 4 bases and the J segment 1 base; nucleotides outside the gene matches: 11. The CDR3 protein is CASSPRQGQSSYEQYF. The CDR3, as DNA: TGCGCCAGCAGCCCGAGACAGGGCCAATCTTCCTACGAGCAGTACTTC.

The sample holds one count of this clone. The CDR3: CASSLAGEGRWFF. Here the CDR3 DNA reads TGTGCCAGCAGCTTAGCAGGGGAGGGGCGGTGGTTCTTC. The chain uses TRBV7-9 and TRBJ2-1; 7 nucleotides agree with TRBD2. V dropped 0 bases and J dropped 15; count of bases not matched to a gene: 8. The CDR3 is made up of 13 amino acids. Germline CDR1 is SEHNR and CDR2 is FQNEAQ (reference sequence).

This clone was observed a few times. The rearrangement joins TRBV4-1 to TRBJ1-1; 8 positions match TRBD1. This CDR3 spans 16 amino acids. The germline V gene encodes CDR1 MGHRA and CDR2 YSYEKL. V lost 2 bases and J lost 1; bases outside the gene matches: 6. The CDR3 nucleotides read TGCGCCAGCAGCCAAACAGGGGGAGTGGGGAACACTGAAGCTTTCTTT. This encodes CASSQTGGVGNTEAFF.

This chain connects TRBV4-3 to TRBJ2-5; a weak D match, TRBD2 (6 bases). CDR1 and CDR2 from the germline V gene are LGHNA and YSLEER. V was pared by 4 bases and J by 4 bases, with 7 bases between. The CDR3 runs to 12 residues. The CDR3 region is CASSRGGETQYF. The CDR3 region has the DNA TGCGCCAGCAGCCGGGGAGGAGAGACCCAGTACTTC.

V is TRBV10-3 and J is TRBJ2-6, with 8 positions matching TRBD1. The CDR3 loop spans 18 amino acids. Germline V gene lookup returns CDR1 ENHRY and CDR2 SYGVKD. The trim removed 3 bases at V and 0 bases at J, leaving 7 bases unmatched. CDR3 nucleotide sequence: TGTGCCATCAGTGACCTGACAGGGGCCTACTCTGGGGCCAACGTCCTGACTTTC. Protein product: CAISDLTGAYSGANVLTF.

The chain links TRBV7-9 to TRBJ1-1; D ambiguous. From germline, CDR1 is SEHNR and CDR2 FQNEAQ (reference sequence). V shed 1 base and J shed 1 base, with 10 bases lying between them. The CDR3 totals 15 residues. The CDR3 DNA is TGTGCCAGCAGCTTAGTGGTCAGAAAGAACACTGAAGCTTTCTTT. Translating gives CASSLVVRKNTEAFF.

The chain links TRBV6-6 to TRBJ1-1; the D gene is possibly TRBD1 (5 bases). V lost 4 bases, J lost 3 bases, and 12 bases lay in between. CDR1 MNHNY and CDR2 SVGAGI come from the germline V gene (reference sequence). The CDR3 is made up of 14 amino acids. CDR3: CASSFGRGDTEAFF. The CDR3 coding sequence is TGTGCCAGCAGTTTCGGCCGGGGGGACACTGAAGCTTTCTTT.

The chain combines TRBV7-8 with TRBJ2-7; perhaps TRBD1 as D (6 bases). The length of the CDR3 is 14 residues. V gave up 4 bases and J gave up 7 bases, with 17 bases separating them. Germline V gene sequence: CDR1 SGHVS, CDR2 FQNEAQ. The CDR3, as DNA: TGTGCCAGCAGCTCCTTTAACCAGGGGACGGAGCAGTACTTC. This encodes CASSSFNQGTEQYF.

The V gene is TRBV11-1, the J gene TRBJ1-2; tentatively, D is TRBD1 (6 bases). CDR3 length equals 13 residues. Germline V gene sequence: CDR1 SGHAT, CDR2 FQDESV (reference sequence). Trimming left V 4 bases short and J 8 bases short, with 14 bases between. CDR3 sequence: CASSYLMTGGYTF. In DNA form, the CDR3 reads TGTGCCAGCAGCTACTTAATGACAGGCGGCTACACCTTC.

V usage is TRBV4-3 and J usage is TRBJ1-4; 10 bases fit TRBD1. The V gene end was trimmed by 4 bases and the J gene end by 3 bases; junction bases not matched to a gene: 11. The germline V gene encodes CDR1 LGHNA and CDR2 YSLEER. The CDR3 is 18 residues long. The CDR3 coding sequence is TGCGCCAGCAGCCCCCGGACAGGGGGGAGAATGGCTAATGAAAAACTGTTTTTT. This codes for CASSPRTGGRMANEKLFF.

V gene TRBV7-9 combines with J gene TRBJ2-5; D may be TRBD1 (7 bases). This CDR3 is 14 amino acids long. CDR1 SEHNR and CDR2 FQNEAQ come from the germline V gene (reference sequence). V lost 5 bases and J lost 5, with 15 bases in between. The CDR3: CASSPQGGRETQYF. The CDR3 DNA reads TGTGCCAGCAGCCCTCAGGGGGGCAGGGAGACCCAGTACTTC.

This rearrangement joins TRBV19 to TRBJ1-4, with a weak D call TRBD1 (5 bases). The germline V gene has CDR1 LNHDA and CDR2 SQIVND (reference sequence). This CDR3 comprises 14 residues. V was pared by 11 bases and J by 0 bases, with 13 bases between. The CDR3 region is CASRQPATNEKLFF. The CDR3 DNA follows: TGTGCCTCCCGACAGCCCGCAACTAATGAAAAACTGTTTTTT.

The chain recombines TRBV7-2 with TRBJ2-1; unclear D gene. Trimming pared 5 bases from V and 11 bases from J, leaving 16 bases between. Germline V gene lookup returns CDR1 SGHTA and CDR2 FQGNSA. The CDR3 has 13 amino acids. CDR3: CASSPQEGIQQFF. The CDR3 DNA sequence: TGTGCCAGCAGCCCCCAGGAAGGCATTCAGCAGTTCTTC.